This TCR beta chain comes out of a study of beta chain features in type 1 diabetes (dated by TCRdb to 2016 to 2019). Context from the whole study: Patients and healthy donors did not differ in mean age, gender distribution, total cell number or subset yield. A total of about 100,000,000 sorted cells were examined across all samples, and RNA yield correlated strongly with the number of cells per subset. In the study, TCRB repertoires of sorted circulating CD4+ T cell subsets from recently diagnosed type 1 diabetes patients were compared with those of matched healthy donors. Whereas all 30 or so donors provided naive and central memory subsets, regulatory and stem cell-like memory subsets were isolated from just 8 patients and roughly eight healthy donors.

Each donor gave one peripheral blood draw, approximately 110 mL on average, collected into heparinised tubes. A BD FACSAria II was used to sort naive, central memory, regulatory and stem cell-like memory CD4+ T cells with a panel that included CD45RO, CCR7, CD25, CD127, CD95 and CD27. All sorted populations exceeded 95% purity. PBMCs were separated immediately by Lymphoprep density gradient centrifugation and were stained directly, without being cultured. So that batch effects would be minimized, each experiment stained and sorted samples in pairs, pairing one healthy donor with one patient. The CDR3 runs 11 amino acids, cysteine and phenylalanine included. The CDR3 DNA has 33 bases and is translated from base 1. Trimming takes 4 bases from V and 2 bases from J, and the germline ends sit 5 bases apart. The CDR1 and CDR2 encoded by the germline V gene are SQVTM and ANQGSEA. General study outcomes and caveats: Naive, central memory and regulatory TCRB repertoires appeared to be more alike among patients than among healthy donors. Because the HLA sub-analyses included only small numbers of individuals, any influence of HLA type on TCRB rearrangement was left unresolved. At VDJ recombination sites, patients with type 1 diabetes made fewer insertions and deleted more nucleotides, a pattern implying thymic rearrangement abnormalities. Because cDNA was sequenced instead of genomic DNA, activated cells with high expression could be over-represented, although the groups did not differ in activation or CD3 levels. Shorter templates might have been favored by PCR, but patient and control samples were amplified and corrected together, so both groups would have been affected equally by any skew. In all four CD4+ subsets, TCRB CDR3 length was moderately but significantly shorter in type 1 diabetes patients.

Many counts were recorded for this clone. Its antigen remains undetermined. Within one base of it there is no much larger clone, and no base qualities were kept. The entire amount of isolated RNA was reverse transcribed using the High Capacity cDNA Reverse Transcription Kit, so the sequenced TCRB transcripts were expressed ones. Deep immunoSEQ sequencing was applied to naive, central memory and regulatory T cell samples, giving an average of around 3.8 million total reads per sample. After sorted cells were lysed in RLT buffer, RNA was extracted with DNase-treated RNeasy Micro or Mini kits, with the choice depending on cell number. To prevent cross-contamination, every cell subset was processed on its own, while patient and healthy donor samples were processed together. The immunoSEQ multiplex PCR was used to amplify TCRB sequences from cDNA, generating 87-bp fragments that spanned the CDR3 region. Sequencing of the amplicons was performed on the Illumina HiSeq platform. For the original study's pipeline: PCR bias was computationally corrected using synthetic template baselines, reads within Hamming distance 2 were collapsed, and singletons that could not be merged were discarded. Reads were aligned against IMGT so that V, D and J genes, CDR3 length and insertions or deletions at six rearrangement sites could be assigned. Within each subset, clonotype counts were normalized to sorted cell number, after which true diversity and Gini coefficients were computed with the tcR R package. Repertoire sharing was quantified using the overlap coefficient calculated on TCRB nucleotide sequences. Out-of-frame TCRB sequences from naive cells were analyzed as a proxy for the pre-selection repertoire. In TCRdb, the immuneACCESS table is reduced to in-frame sequences with V and J assigned. These tables do not hold every clone; where another copy was compared, an unresolved V gene accounts for under half, and the others remain unexplained. D and trimming come from the DNA, and the V and J calls and clone size come from that table. The sample records 450,000 or so clones, approximately 10% of which are singletons. The ten largest clones capture over 0.04% of the sample.

The sample consisted of naive CD4+ T cells from blood. Per the publication, the cell subset or site label means: true naive CD4+ T cells. The sequence derives from a young woman in good health. The chain couples TRBV29-1 to TRBJ1-1; the D gene assignment is ambiguous. The bases are TGCAGCGTTGCGGATAACACTGAAGCTTTCTTT. Translated, this gives CSVADNTEAFF.